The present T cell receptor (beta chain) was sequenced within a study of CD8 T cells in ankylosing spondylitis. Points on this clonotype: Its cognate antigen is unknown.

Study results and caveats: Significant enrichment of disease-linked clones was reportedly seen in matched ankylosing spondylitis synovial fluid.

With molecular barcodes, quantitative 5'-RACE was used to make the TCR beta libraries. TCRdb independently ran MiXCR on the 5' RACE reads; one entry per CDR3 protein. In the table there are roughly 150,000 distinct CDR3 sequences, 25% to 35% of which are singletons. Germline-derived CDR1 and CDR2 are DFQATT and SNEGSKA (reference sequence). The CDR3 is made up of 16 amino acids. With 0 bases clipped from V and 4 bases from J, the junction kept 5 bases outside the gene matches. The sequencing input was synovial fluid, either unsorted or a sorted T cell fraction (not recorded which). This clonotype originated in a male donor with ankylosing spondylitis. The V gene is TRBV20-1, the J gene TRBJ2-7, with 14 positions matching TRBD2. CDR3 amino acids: CSARDPGTSGSYEQYF. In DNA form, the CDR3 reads TGCAGTGCTAGAGATCCTGGGACTAGCGGGAGTTACGAGCAGTACTTC.